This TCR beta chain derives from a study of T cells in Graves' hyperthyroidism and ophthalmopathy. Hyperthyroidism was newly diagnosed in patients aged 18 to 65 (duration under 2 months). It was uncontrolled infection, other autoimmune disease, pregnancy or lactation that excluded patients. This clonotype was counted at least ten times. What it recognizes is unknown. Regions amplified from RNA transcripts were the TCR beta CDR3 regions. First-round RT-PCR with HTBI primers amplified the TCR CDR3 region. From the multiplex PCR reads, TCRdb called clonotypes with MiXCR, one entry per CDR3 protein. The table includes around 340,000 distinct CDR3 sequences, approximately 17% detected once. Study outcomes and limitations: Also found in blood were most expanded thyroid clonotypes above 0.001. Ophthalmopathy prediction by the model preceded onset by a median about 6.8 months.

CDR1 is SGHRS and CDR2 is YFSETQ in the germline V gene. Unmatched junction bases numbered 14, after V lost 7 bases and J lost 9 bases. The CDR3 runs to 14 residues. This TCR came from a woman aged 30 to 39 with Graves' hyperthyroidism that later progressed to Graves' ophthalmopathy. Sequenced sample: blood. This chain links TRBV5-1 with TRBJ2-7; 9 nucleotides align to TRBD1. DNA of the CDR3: TGCGCCAGCGGCTCGCGGGGACAGGGAAATGTGCAGTACTTC. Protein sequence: CASGSRGQGNVQYF.